A single sample is the source of the 15 T cell receptor beta chains below, sequenced in a study of read filtering for tumor transcriptome and immune sequencing (dated by TCRdb to about 2020). Data came from an Illumina HiSeq 4000. Starting from approximately 400 ng RNA, TCR libraries were constructed with the Immunoverse kit using molecular barcoded adaptors that cover the alpha/delta and beta/gamma chains. TCRdb trimmed public reads at Q25 via fastp, called clones via MiXCR and kept in-frame beta chains. Merged by CDR3 protein, the rows form single entries marked with the most common genes and DNA. The table for this sample lists 100,000 to 150,000 distinct CDR3 sequences; about 12% of them were counted only once. The top ten constitute 8.4% of the sample. Material: a population of CD138-negative cells sorted from bone marrow. According to the study, the label for this sample's cell subset or site signals: bone marrow mononuclear cells depleted of CD138+ plasma/myeloma cells by negative magnetic selection. Receptors were obtained from a donor at least 40 years old with multiple myeloma.

This clonotype was counted a few times. A single base separates this from a much larger clone, so it may be a read error. The chain is built from TRBV12-3 or TRBV12-4 and TRBJ2-7; 7 nucleotides agree with TRBD1. This CDR3 comprises 15 residues. The trim removed 7 bases at V and 3 bases at J, leaving 12 bases unmatched. The CDR3 loop is CASNQLGTAVYEQYF. CDR3 nucleotide sequence: TGTGCCAGCAATCAGCTTGGGACAGCCGTCTACGAGCAGTACTTC.

There are many counts of this clonotype. The rearrangement joins TRBV10-3 to TRBJ2-7; a weak D match, TRBD1 (6 bases). Trimming stripped 2 bases from V and 0 bases from J, with 17 bases between. The CDR3 is 17 residues long. From germline, CDR1 is ENHRY and CDR2 SYGVKD. The CDR3 spells CAISEPAGQSSSYEQYF. The CDR3 DNA is TGTGCCATCAGTGAGCCCGCCGGACAGTCGAGCTCCTACGAGCAGTACTTC.

This clonotype was observed at least ten times. V and J are TRBV20-1 and TRBJ1-5; 8 bases line up with TRBD1. The J segment lost 3 bases and the V segment lost 7 bases, leaving 5 bases of the junction unmatched. Germline assignment: CDR1 DFQATT and CDR2 SNEGSKA (reference sequence). CDR3 length: 13 amino acids. Here the CDR3 reads CSVGDRLNQPQHF. CDR3 bases: TGCAGTGTCGGGGACAGGCTCAATCAGCCCCAGCATTTT.

This clonotype was seen a handful of times. This may be a read error, as it is one base from a much larger clone. This sequence joins TRBV5-1 and TRBJ2-1, with 10 bases lining up with TRBD2. This CDR3 region has 16 residues. Germline CDR1 SGHRS, CDR2 YFSETQ. This CDR3 reads CANSPESSGRRAEQFF. The DNA for the CDR3 is TGCGCCAACAGCCCGGAGAGTAGCGGGAGGAGGGCTGAGCAGTTCTTC.

This clonotype was found many times. The chain joins TRBV6-5 to TRBJ1-1, with D perhaps TRBD1 (5 bases). The germline V and J ends were trimmed by 6 bases and 1 base, with 9 bases remaining between them. Germline-derived CDR1 and CDR2 are MNHEY and SVGAGI. There are 13 residues in the CDR3. CDR3 region: CASSSGPNTEAFF. CDR3 coding DNA: TGTGCCAGCAGCTCGGGACCGAACACTGAAGCTTTCTTT.

This clonotype was recorded many times. This chain joins TRBV3-1 and TRBJ2-3; the match to TRBD2 covers 7 bases. Germline V gene data show CDR1 as LGHDT and CDR2 as YNNKEL (reference sequence). The CDR3 contains 14 residues. The V segment lost 8 bases and the J segment 5 bases; nucleotides outside the gene matches: 10. CDR3 coding DNA: TGTGCCAGCCGCGCGGCGGGAGTCGGAGATACGCAGTATTTT. Encoded protein: CASRAAGVGDTQYF.

This clonotype was counted many times. The rearrangement uses TRBV4-3 and TRBJ2-7, with TRBD1 matching over 12 bases. V trimming: 0 bases; J trimming: 6 bases; junction bases outside the gene matches: 6. Germline assignment: CDR1 LGHNA and CDR2 YSLEER. CDR3 length: 16 amino acids. In DNA form, the CDR3 reads TGCGCCAGCAGCCAAGAGACCGGGACAGGGGGCGGCGAGCAGTACTTC. It codes for CASSQETGTGGGEQYF.

The sample holds a few counts of this clonotype. A much larger clone differs by one base, so this may be a read error. The gene calls are TRBV5-1 and TRBJ1-5; 9 nucleotides align to TRBD1. This CDR3 region has 15 residues. V was clipped by 2 bases and J by 5 bases; unmatched bases: 5. Germline V gene sequence: CDR1 SGHRS, CDR2 YFSETQ. In nucleotides, the CDR3 is TGCGCCAGCAGCTTTACAGGGGGCTGGGATCAGCCCCAGCATTTT. This codes for CASSFTGGWDQPQHF.

In regard to this clonotype: A much larger clone lies one base from this, so it may be a read error. J is TRBJ2-1 and V is TRBV7-8, with 7 bases aligning to TRBD1. The CDR3 spans 16 residues. Per the germline V gene, CDR1 is SGHVS and CDR2 is FQNEAQ. Here the CDR3 reads CASSYYRGTTYNGQFF. CDR3 in DNA: TGTGCCAGCAGCTACTACAGGGGTACGACCTACAATGGGCAGTTCTTC.

This clonotype appeared many times. The V call is TRBV19, the J call TRBJ1-1; the D gene is possibly TRBD1 (5 bases). Trimming took off 3 bases at V and 0 bases at J, with 8 bases between the two ends. CDR3 length equals 14 residues. Germline CDR1 and CDR2: LNHDA and SQIVND (reference sequence). The CDR3 spells CASSMRGVNTEAFF. In DNA form, the CDR3 reads TGTGCCAGTAGTATGCGGGGGGTGAACACTGAAGCTTTCTTT.

This clonotype was seen repeatedly, ten times or more. The chain combines TRBV6-2 or TRBV6-3 with TRBJ1-5, with 8 bases matching TRBD1. V shed 6 bases and J 4 bases; nucleotides not matched to a gene: 8. The germline V gene has CDR1 MNHEY and CDR2 SVGEGT. The CDR3 has 15 amino acids. CDR3 DNA sequence: TGTGCCAGCAGGACAGACAGGGGTTTTAATCAGCCCCAGCATTTT. It encodes CASRTDRGFNQPQHF.

This clonotype was seen at least ten times. CDR3: CASTPRPSGSQTDTQYF. DNA of the CDR3: TGTGCCAGCACCCCCCGGCCTAGCGGGAGTCAAACAGATACGCAGTATTTT. The V and J genes are TRBV5-6 and TRBJ2-3; 10 nucleotides line up with TRBD2. The germline V gene encodes CDR1 SGHDT and CDR2 YYEEEE. The CDR3 has 17 residues. The J segment lost 3 bases and the V segment lost 6 bases, leaving 13 bases of the junction unmatched.

This clonotype has a count of ten or more. The chain combines TRBV5-4 with TRBJ2-7; TRBD2 matches 9 bases. With V trimmed by 1 base and J by 6 bases, 5 bases remained unmatched. Germline-derived CDR1 and CDR2 are SGHNT and YYREEE (reference sequence). This CDR3 has 14 amino acids. For the CDR3, the DNA is TGTGCCAGCAGCTTGACGCGGGAGGGATTCGAGCAGTACTTC. It encodes CASSLTREGFEQYF.

For this clonotype: A single base separates this from a much larger clone, so it may be a read error. The chain is built from TRBV12-3 or TRBV12-4 and TRBJ2-3; D is uncertain. The CDR3 is 15 residues long. The CDR3 coding sequence is TGTGCCAGCAGTAAGACAAGCCATAGCACAGATACGCCGTATTTT. Protein: CASSKTSHSTDTPYF.

This clonotype came up many times. This sequence joins TRBV7-9 and TRBJ1-4; no reliable D call. Looked up from germline, CDR1 is SEHNR and CDR2 is FQNEAQ (reference sequence). Trimming cost V 2 bases and J 7 bases, with 8 bases left between them. The CDR3 contains 13 residues. This CDR3 reads CASSLRWGEKLFF. In DNA, the CDR3 is TGTGCCAGCAGCTTAAGATGGGGTGAAAAACTGTTTTTT.